This TCR beta chain derives from a study of identical twins. Template switching, a step in the protocol, added a universal primer site, and cDNA carried unique molecular identifiers. MiXCR was run by TCRdb on the 5' RACE reads, yielding one entry per CDR3 protein. This sample has 550,000 to 800,000 distinct CDR3 sequences, with roughly 7.2% found just once. Concerning this clonotype itself: Its antigen is not identified.

V lost 5 bases and J lost 10; bases outside the gene matches: 9. Germline CDR1 MDHEN, CDR2 SYDVKM. The CDR3 extends over 16 amino acids. Study-level results: Fewer insertions marked abundant cord blood beta clonotypes; young adult naive trended weakly, memory not at all.

Healthy Caucasians were all of the donors. This sample also appeared in a second study, on yellow fever vaccine responses in identical twins.

The chain carries TRBV28 and TRBJ2-1; TRBD2 agrees at 15 bases. This TCR was sampled from a woman in her late teens or twenties in good health. Sample: PBMCs. CDR3 DNA: TGTGCCAGCAGTGCCTGGACTAGCGGGGGGGCACGGGAGCAGTTCTTC. Protein: CASSAWTSGGAREQFF.